Given below is one T cell receptor (beta chain) in context. These data come from a study of T cell changes during pregnancy in multiple sclerosis. Repertoires were generated with immunoSEQ multiplex PCR, while TCRdb's copy carries only in-frame clones and drops some. The repertoire includes 38,000 or so clones, about 90% of them detected once, and about 0.6% sits in the top ten. The junction had 2 bases not matched to a gene; V was cut back by 5 bases and J by 3 bases. The germline CDR1 and CDR2 sequences are SGHAT and FQDESV (reference sequence). This CDR3 contains 13 residues. The source is a female donor with multiple sclerosis, enrolled in a pregnancy study. The sequencing here drew on CD4+ T cells from peripheral blood mononuclear cells, taken in the second trimester of pregnancy. V gene TRBV11-1 combines with J gene TRBJ1-1; the match to TRBD1 covers 8 bases. As DNA, the CDR3 is TGTGCCAGCAGCCAGACAGGGGACACTGAAGCTTTCTTT. The encoded protein is CASSQTGDTEAFF.